The present T cell receptor (beta chain) was sequenced within a study of shared clonotypes between healthy human individuals. Study-level information: Three CD4 naive, three CD4 memory, two CD8 naive and one CD8 memory plate were used per donor.

Terminally differentiated effector memory CD45RA+ cells were excluded by CCR7 positive selection of CD45RO-negative cells. Trimming cost V 2 bases and J 4 bases, with 18 bases left between them. Germline CDR1 reads SGHAT; CDR2 reads FQNNGV. The length of the CDR3 is 16 residues. Sequenced by immunoSEQ multiplex PCR; TCRdb stores in-frame clones only, minus some. In the table there are 800,000 or so clones, roughly 96% of which are singletons. V is TRBV11-2 and J is TRBJ2-7; D gene ambiguous. This clonotype was sampled from a man aged 30 to 39 in good health. The specimen was naive CD8+ T cells sorted from blood. The CDR3 here is CASSLNPTLSLYEQYF. CDR3 sequence (DNA): TGTGCCAGCAGCTTAAATCCTACCCTCAGCCTATACGAGCAGTACTTC.